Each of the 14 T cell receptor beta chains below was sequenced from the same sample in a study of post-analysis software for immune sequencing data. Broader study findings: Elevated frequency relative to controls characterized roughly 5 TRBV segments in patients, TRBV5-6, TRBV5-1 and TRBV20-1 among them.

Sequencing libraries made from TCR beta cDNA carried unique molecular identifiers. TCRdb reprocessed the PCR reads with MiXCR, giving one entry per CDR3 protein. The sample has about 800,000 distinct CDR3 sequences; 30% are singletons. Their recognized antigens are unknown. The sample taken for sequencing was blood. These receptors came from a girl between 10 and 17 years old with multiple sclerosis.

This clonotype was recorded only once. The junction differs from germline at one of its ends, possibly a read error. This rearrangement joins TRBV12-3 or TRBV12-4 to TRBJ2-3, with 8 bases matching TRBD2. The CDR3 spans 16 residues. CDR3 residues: CASSPVGRGGTDAQYF. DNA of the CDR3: TGTGCCAGCAGCCCCGTAGGCCGGGGGGGCACAGATGCGCAGTATTTT.

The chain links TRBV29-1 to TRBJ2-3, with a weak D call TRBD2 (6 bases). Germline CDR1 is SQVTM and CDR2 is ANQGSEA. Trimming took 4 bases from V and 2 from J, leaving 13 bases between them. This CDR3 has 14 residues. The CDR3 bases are TGCAGCGTTGGGACTGGCGGGGACACAGATACGCAGTATTTT. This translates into CSVGTGGDTDTQYF.

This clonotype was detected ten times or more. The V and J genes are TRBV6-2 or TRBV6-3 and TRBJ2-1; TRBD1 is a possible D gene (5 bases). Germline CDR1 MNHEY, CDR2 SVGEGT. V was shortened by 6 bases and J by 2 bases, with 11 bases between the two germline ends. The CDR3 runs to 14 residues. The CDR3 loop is CASRVMGPYNEQFF. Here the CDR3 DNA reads TGTGCCAGCAGGGTAATGGGGCCCTACAATGAGCAGTTCTTC.

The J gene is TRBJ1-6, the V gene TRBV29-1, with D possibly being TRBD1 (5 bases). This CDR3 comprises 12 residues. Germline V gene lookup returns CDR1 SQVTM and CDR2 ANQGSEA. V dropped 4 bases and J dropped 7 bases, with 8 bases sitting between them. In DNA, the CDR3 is TGCAGCGTTGGGGACGGGAATTCACCCCTCCACTTT. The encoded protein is CSVGDGNSPLHF.

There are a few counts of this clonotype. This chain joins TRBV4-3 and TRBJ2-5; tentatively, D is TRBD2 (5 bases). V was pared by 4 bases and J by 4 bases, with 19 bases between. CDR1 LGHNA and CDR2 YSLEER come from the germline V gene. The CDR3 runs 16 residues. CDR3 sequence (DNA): TGCGCCAGCAGCCTCCACCCAGCGGAGGATGGAGAGACCCAGTACTTC. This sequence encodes CASSLHPAEDGETQYF.

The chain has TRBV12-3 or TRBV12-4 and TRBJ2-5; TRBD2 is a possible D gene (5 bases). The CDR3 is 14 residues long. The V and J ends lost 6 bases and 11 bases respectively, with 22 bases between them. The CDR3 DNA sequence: TGTGCCAGCAGCTCTCCTATTCATAGCGTTGAGCAGTACTTC. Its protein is CASSSPIHSVEQYF.

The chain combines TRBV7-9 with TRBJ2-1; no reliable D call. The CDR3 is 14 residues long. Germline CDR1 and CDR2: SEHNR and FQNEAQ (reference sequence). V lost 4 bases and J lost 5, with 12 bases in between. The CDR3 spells CASSSRTLNNEQFF. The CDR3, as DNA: TGTGCCAGCAGCTCGCGGACCCTTAACAATGAGCAGTTCTTC.

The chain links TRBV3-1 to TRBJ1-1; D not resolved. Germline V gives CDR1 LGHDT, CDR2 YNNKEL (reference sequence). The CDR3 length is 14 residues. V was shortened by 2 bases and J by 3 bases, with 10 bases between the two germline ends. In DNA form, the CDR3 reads TGTGCCAGCAGCCAATTCTACGGTCACACTGAAGCTTTCTTT. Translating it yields CASSQFYGHTEAFF.

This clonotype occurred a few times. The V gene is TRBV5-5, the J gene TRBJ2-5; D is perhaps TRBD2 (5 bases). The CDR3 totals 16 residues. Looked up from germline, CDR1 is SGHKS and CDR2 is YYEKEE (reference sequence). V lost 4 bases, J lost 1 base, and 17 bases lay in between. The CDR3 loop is CASSPAALGAQETQYF. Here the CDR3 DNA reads TGTGCCAGCAGCCCGGCCGCACTAGGTGCCCAAGAGACCCAGTACTTC.

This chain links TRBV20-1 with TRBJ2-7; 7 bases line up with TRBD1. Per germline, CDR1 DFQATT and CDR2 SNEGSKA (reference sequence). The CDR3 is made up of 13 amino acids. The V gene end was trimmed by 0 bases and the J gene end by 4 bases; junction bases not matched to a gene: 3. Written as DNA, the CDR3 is TGCAGTGCTAGAGAGGCACAGGGGTACGAGCAGTACTTC. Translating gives CSAREAQGYEQYF.

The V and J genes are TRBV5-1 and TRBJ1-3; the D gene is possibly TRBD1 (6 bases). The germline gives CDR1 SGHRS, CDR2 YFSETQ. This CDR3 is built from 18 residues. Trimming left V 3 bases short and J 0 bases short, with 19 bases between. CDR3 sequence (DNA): TGCGCCAGCAGCTGGACCCCGCCAACAGGGAGCTCTGGAAACACCATATATTTT. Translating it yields CASSWTPPTGSSGNTIYF.

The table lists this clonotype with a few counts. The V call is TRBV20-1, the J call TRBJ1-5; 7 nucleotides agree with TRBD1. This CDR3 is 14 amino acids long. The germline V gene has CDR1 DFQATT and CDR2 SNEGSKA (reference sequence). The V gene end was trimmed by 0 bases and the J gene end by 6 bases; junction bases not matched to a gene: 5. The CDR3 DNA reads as TGCAGTGCTAGAGAGTTGTCAGGGGGTCAGCCCCAGCATTTT. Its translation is CSARELSGGQPQHF.

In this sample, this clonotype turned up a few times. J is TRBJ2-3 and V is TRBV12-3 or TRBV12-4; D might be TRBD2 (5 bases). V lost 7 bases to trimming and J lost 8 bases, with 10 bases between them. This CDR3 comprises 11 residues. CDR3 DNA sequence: TGTGCCAGCACGGGCCGGGGTACGCAGTATTTT. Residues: CASTGRGTQYF.

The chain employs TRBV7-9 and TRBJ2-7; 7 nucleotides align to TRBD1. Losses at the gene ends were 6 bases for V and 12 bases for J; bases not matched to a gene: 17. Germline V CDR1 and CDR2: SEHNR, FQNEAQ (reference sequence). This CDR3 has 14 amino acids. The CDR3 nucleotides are TGTGCCAGCAGGCCGGACAGGTATTTGGAGACCCGGTACTTC. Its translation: CASRPDRYLETRYF. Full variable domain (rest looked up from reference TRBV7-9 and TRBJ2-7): DTGVSQNPRHKITKRGQNVTFRCDPISEHNRLYWYRQTLGQGPEFLTYFQNEAQLEKSRLLSDRFSAERPKGSFSTLEIQRTEQGDSAMYLCASRPDRYLETRYFGPGTRLTVT.